The entry that follows covers one T cell receptor beta chain sequence. There is no known antigen for this receptor. Base quality data are lacking; no much larger clone is found one base away. The CDR3 starts with the cysteine, ends with the phenylalanine, and has 16 residues. Left in the record is the CDR3 DNA by itself, 48 bases read in frame from the first base. V is pared back by 5 bases and J by 0 bases, with 16 bases lying between the germline termini. The germline V gene supplies CDR1 SGHAT and CDR2 FQNNGV. The immunoSEQ Assay, a bias-controlled multiplex PCR, was used to amplify TCRbeta CDR3 regions from genomic DNA. Per the original workflow: Nucleated cell counts per sample were estimated from amplification of reference gene primers within the assay. Sequence reads were collapsed and filtered to measure the absolute abundance of every unique TCRbeta CDR3 rearrangement. For each sample, productive Simpson clonality was calculated as the square root of Simpson's diversity index over productive rearrangements. This immuneACCESS table, as held by TCRdb, lists in-frame sequences with V and J called but not all clones. Of the missing ones, under half trace to an unresolved V gene in checked studies; the others have no known cause. That table is the source of V, J and clone size, and D and trimming were worked out from the DNA. This sample has some 320,000 clones in its table, and approximately 89% of those were observed once. Clones ranked in the top ten supply roughly 6.9% of the sample.

The data originate from a study of blood T cell repertoires in COVID-19 (dated by TCRdb to the early 2020s). Study-wide context: Samples from collaborators originated in the United States, Italy and Spain and spanned both the acute and convalescent phases of COVID-19. The prospective study material was composed of cDNA or gDNA derived from T cells, B-cell-depleted T cells, or PBMCs. Deeply sampled blood TCRbeta repertoires from subjects exposed to, actively infected with, or recovered from COVID-19 were included in the dataset. A freely available public database, intended as a resource for researchers studying the immune response to SARS-CoV-2, is where the repertoires were released. The samples were drawn from two sources: the first 160 participants of the ongoing ImmuneRACE study, and 950 to 1,500 subjects contributed by 6 global collaborators. A de-identified subject ID, COVID-19 status, age in years and sex were almost always included in the sample metadata. Where available, HLA class I and class II types were taken from metadata supplied by the sample provider and were not determined by assay-based typing. Overall study results and their limits: How much clinical and demographic metadata was included differed by source and by participant, and the metadata was provided uncurated.

Samples from volunteer blood donors who had recovered from COVID-19 were contributed by a second Seattle source. Collaborating institutions collected whole blood in K2EDTA tubes following their own protocols. For TCRbeta analysis, collaborator samples were shipped as frozen whole blood, as isolated PBMCs, or as DNA extracted from either sample type. This TCR derives from a woman aged 25 to 45 who had recovered from COVID-19. The chain employs TRBV11-2 and TRBJ1-1; 6 matching bases give a weak D call of TRBD1. Sequencing used peripheral blood. At the DNA level, the sequence is TGTGCCAGCAGCCCGATGACAGGACGCCTGAACACTGAAGCTTTCTTT. Translated, it gives CASSPMTGRLNTEAFF.